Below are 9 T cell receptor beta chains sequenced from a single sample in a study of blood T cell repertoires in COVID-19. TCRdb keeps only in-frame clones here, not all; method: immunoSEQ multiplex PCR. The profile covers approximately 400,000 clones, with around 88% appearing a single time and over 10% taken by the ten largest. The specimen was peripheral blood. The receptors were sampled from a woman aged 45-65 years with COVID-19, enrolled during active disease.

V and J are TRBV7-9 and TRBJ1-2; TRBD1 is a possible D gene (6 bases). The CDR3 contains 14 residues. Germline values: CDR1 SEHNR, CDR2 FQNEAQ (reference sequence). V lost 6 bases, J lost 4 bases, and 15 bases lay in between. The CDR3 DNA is TGTGCCAGCAGACAAGGGACAACCCCCTATGGCTACACCTTC. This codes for CASRQGTTPYGYTF.

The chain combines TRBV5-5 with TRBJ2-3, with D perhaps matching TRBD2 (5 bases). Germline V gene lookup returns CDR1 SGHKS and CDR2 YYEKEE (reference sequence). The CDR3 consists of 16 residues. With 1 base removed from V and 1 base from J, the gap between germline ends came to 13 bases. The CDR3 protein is CASSLMFSGGTDTQYF. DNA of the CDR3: TGTGCCAGCAGCTTGATGTTTTCCGGGGGCACAGATACGCAGTATTTT. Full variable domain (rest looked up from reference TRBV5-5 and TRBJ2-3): DAGVTQSPTHLIKTRGQQVTLRCSPISGHKSVSWYQQVLGQGPQFIFQYYEKEERGRGNFPDRFSARQFPNYSSELNVNALLLGDSALYLCASSLMFSGGTDTQYFGPGTRLTVL.

The CDR3 bases are TGCGCCAGCAGCCTAGGGACAGATCTTACAACTAATGAAAAACTGTTTTTT. Encoded protein: CASSLGTDLTTNEKLFF. V gene TRBV5-1 combines with J gene TRBJ1-4; 7 nucleotides align to TRBD1. The V gene's germline CDR1 is SGHRS and CDR2 YFSETQ. Trimming removed 4 bases from V and 0 bases from J; junction bases left unmatched: 9. There are 17 residues in the CDR3.

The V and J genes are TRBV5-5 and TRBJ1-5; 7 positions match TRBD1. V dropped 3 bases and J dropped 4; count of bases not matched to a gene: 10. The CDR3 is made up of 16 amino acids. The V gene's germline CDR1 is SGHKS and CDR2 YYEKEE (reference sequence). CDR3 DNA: TGTGCCAGCAGCTGGAGCCCCGGGACAGAGAATCAGCCCCAGCATTTT. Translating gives CASSWSPGTENQPQHF.

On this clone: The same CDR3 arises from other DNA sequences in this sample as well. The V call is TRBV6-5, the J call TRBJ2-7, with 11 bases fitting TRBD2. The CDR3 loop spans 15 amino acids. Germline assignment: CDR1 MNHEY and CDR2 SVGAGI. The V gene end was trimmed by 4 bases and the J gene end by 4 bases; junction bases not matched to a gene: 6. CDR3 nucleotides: TGTGCCAGCAGTTTAACCGGGACTAGCGGATACGAGCAGTACTTC. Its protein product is CASSLTGTSGYEQYF.

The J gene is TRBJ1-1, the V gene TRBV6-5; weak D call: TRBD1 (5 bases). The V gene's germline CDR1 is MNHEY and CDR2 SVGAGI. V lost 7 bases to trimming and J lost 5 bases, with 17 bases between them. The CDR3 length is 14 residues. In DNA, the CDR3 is TGTGCCAGCACCCCCCGCGGGGGACCGACTGAAGCTTTCTTT. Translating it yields CASTPRGGPTEAFF.

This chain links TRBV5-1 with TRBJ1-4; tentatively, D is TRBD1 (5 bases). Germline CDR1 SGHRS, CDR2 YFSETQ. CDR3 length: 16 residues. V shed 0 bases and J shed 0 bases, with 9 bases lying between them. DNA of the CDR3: TGCGCCAGCAGCTTGGGTCAAGGGGCAACTAATGAAAAACTGTTTTTT. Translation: CASSLGQGATNEKLFF. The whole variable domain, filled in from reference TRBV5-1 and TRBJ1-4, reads KAGVTQTPRYLIKTRGQQVTLSCSPISGHRSVSWYQQTPGQGLQFLFEYFSETQRNKGNFPGRFSGRQFSNSRSEMNVSTLELGDSALYLCASSLGQGATNEKLFFGSGTQLSVL.

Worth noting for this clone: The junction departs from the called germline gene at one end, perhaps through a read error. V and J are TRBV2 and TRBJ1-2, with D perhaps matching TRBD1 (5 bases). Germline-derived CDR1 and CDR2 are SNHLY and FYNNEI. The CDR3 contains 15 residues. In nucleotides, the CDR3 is TGTGCCAGCACTGAACTCCTGGGACTGAACTATGGCTACACCTTC. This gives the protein CASTELLGLNYGYTF.

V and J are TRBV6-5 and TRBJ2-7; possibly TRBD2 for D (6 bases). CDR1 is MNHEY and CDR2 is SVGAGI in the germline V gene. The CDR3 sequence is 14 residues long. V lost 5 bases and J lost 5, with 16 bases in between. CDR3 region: CASSLRDSGHEQYF. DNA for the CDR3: TGTGCCAGCAGTCTCCGGGACTCTGGCCACGAGCAGTACTTC.